The T cell receptor (beta chain) described here comes from a study of blood T cells in healthy people across ages. This clonotype was seen at least ten times. Antigen: not known. Notes on the study in general: A conclusive naive versus antigen-experienced comparison was prevented by the unsorted PBMCs. Long-lived donors carried more naive CD4+ cells and greater diversity than aged donors.

The individuals who served as donors were healthy Caucasians living in Russia, aged about 6 to 90. This CDR3 contains 16 residues. Losses at the gene ends were 1 base for V and 3 bases for J; bases not matched to a gene: 6. Germline V gene data show CDR1 as SGHTA and CDR2 as FQGTGA. Next came a second PCR, run for about 7 to 12 cycles, which used a sample-barcoded 5' primer along with a J-beta primer mix. A minimum of 3 million CDR3-containing paired-end reads was obtained for each sample. TCRdb reanalysed the 5' RACE reads using MiXCR and keeps one entry per CDR3 protein. The table has hundreds of thousands of distinct CDR3 sequences, about 30% seen once.

The specimen was blood. The V gene is TRBV7-3, the J gene TRBJ2-7; 10 nucleotides agree with TRBD1. This clonotype was obtained from an elderly woman in good health. In DNA, the CDR3 is TGTGCCAGCAGCTTAAGCGGACAGGGGGATGGCTACGAGCAGTACTTC. Residues: CASSLSGQGDGYEQYF.